The entry below describes one T cell receptor beta chain. The germline V gene encodes CDR1 GTSNPN and CDR2 SVGIG (reference sequence). This CDR3 region has 14 residues. V lost 2 bases, J lost 4 bases, and 4 bases stayed unmatched. The data are from a study of cytomegalovirus exposure and HLA in healthy donors. The PCR ran on 60 Vbeta and 13 Jbeta primers. Clones were sequenced by immunoSEQ multiplex PCR, and TCRdb holds only the in-frame ones, with some missing. The table has around 150,000 clones, 70% to 85% seen once; the top ten hold 5% to 8.5%. At collection, donors were nominally healthy, but unrecorded immune exposures were probable.

The chain employs TRBV30 and TRBJ2-7, with 11 bases fitting TRBD1. This TCR came from a man aged 35-49 years in good health and CMV-seropositive. Material: PBMCs. CDR3 sequence reads: CAWSLGQGAYEQYF. The DNA of the CDR3 is TGTGCCTGGAGTTTAGGACAGGGGGCTTACGAGCAGTACTTC.